Each of the 20 T cell receptor beta chains below was sequenced from the same sample in a study of blood T cell repertoires in COVID-19. TCRdb's copy holds only in-frame clones and misses some; the assay was immunoSEQ multiplex PCR. Of about 71,000 clones listed, approximately 88% are singletons. Sequenced material: peripheral blood. The receptors come from a human donor in a cohort sampled during active COVID-19.

This clone was seen once. The rearrangement links TRBV28 to TRBJ1-4; possibly TRBD1 for D (6 bases). Germline assignment: CDR1 MDHEN and CDR2 SYDVKM. This CDR3 has 14 amino acids. Deletions cut 4 bases from V and 6 bases from J, with 12 bases between. In nucleotides, the CDR3 is TGTGCCAGCAGTTCCGGGACAACAGATGAAAAACTGTTTTTT. Its translation is CASSSGTTDEKLFF.

V and J are TRBV18 and TRBJ2-2; 13 bases agree with TRBD2. Trimming cost V 0 bases and J 5 bases; bases outside gene matches: 3. Germline CDR1 is KGHSH and CDR2 is LQKENI. The CDR3 is 17 amino acids. The CDR3 DNA sequence: TGTGCCAGCTCACCACCTCAACTAGCGGGAGGGACCGGGGAGCTGTTTTTT. It is translated as CASSPPQLAGGTGELFF.

The V gene is TRBV18, the J gene TRBJ2-1; 8 nucleotides match TRBD2. The germline V gene has CDR1 KGHSH and CDR2 LQKENI. The CDR3 runs 17 residues. V was pared by 3 bases and J by 3 bases, with 10 bases of the junction left unmatched. The CDR3 here is CASSPSGSGTIYNEQFF. The CDR3 region has the DNA TGTGCCAGCTCACCGAGCGGGAGCGGGACTATCTACAATGAGCAGTTCTTC. Complete variable domain (other parts from reference TRBV18 and TRBJ2-1): NAGVMQNPRHLVRRRGQEARLRCSPMKGHSHVYWYRQLPEEGLKFMVYLQKENIIDESGMPKERFSAEFPKEGPSILRIQQVVRGDSAAYFCASSPSGSGTIYNEQFFGPGTRLTVL.

This chain links TRBV4-1 with TRBJ2-1; 9 positions agree with TRBD2. CDR1 is MGHRA, CDR2 YSYEKL, per germline. Trimming took 1 base from V and 4 from J; bases not matched to a gene: 8. The CDR3 loop spans 17 amino acids. The CDR3 DNA is TGCGCCAGCAGCCAAGGACCGGCGGGGGGGCCTTACAATGAGCAGTTCTTC. Protein sequence: CASSQGPAGGPYNEQFF.

This clone was seen a few times. The gene calls are TRBV7-3 and TRBJ2-1; 14 nucleotides line up with TRBD2. Germline trimming cut 4 bases from V and 6 bases from J; bases unmatched to any gene: 2. This CDR3 contains 15 residues. Germline V lookup: CDR1 SGHTA, CDR2 FQGTGA. CDR3 coding DNA: TGTGCCAGCAGCTCGGGACTAGCGGGAGTCAATGAGCAGTTCTTC. This gives the protein CASSSGLAGVNEQFF.

In its sample, this clone ranks as medium-sized. Other DNA sequences in the sample encode the same CDR3. The V and J genes are TRBV28 and TRBJ2-2; D perhaps matches TRBD1 (6 bases). Germline V gene lookup returns CDR1 MDHEN and CDR2 SYDVKM. The CDR3 totals 15 residues. V was clipped by 3 bases and J by 6 bases, with 14 bases between them. The CDR3 region is CASSFRLQGSGELFF. The CDR3 bases are TGTGCCAGCAGTTTTCGCCTTCAGGGGTCCGGGGAGCTGTTTTTT.

The CDR3 DNA reads TGTGCCAGCAGCTTACCCGGGGGCCAGCGGGGAAGGCCCAACGTCCTGACTTTC. Its protein is CASSLPGGQRGRPNVLTF. The chain is built from TRBV5-6 and TRBJ2-6; possible D gene TRBD2, 7 bases. CDR3 length equals 18 residues. Germline assignment: CDR1 SGHDT and CDR2 YYEEEE. V was trimmed by 2 bases and J by 8 bases, leaving 23 bases between them.

This chain links TRBV2 with TRBJ2-3; D ambiguous. Deletions cut 2 bases from V and 6 bases from J, with 3 bases between. This CDR3 spans 11 amino acids. Per the germline V gene, CDR1 is SNHLY and CDR2 is FYNNEI. Here the CDR3 DNA reads TGTGCCAGCAGTGAATCGGATACGCAGTATTTT. Residues: CASSESDTQYF.

Note on this clone: A read error may account for a junction end that differs from germline. The chain employs TRBV7-9 and TRBJ2-2; a possible D gene is TRBD1 (6 bases). The CDR3 sequence is 15 residues long. Germline CDR1 SEHNR, CDR2 FQNEAQ (reference sequence). The CDR3 region is CASSLGDTDTRELFF. In nucleotides, the CDR3 is TGTGCCAGCAGCTTAGGGGACACCGACACCCGGGAGCTGTTTTTT.

The rearrangement uses TRBV10-1 and TRBJ2-2; D not resolved. The germline V gene has CDR1 WNHNN and CDR2 SYGVQD (reference sequence). The CDR3 totals 11 residues. V was pared by 4 bases and J by 6 bases, with 3 bases between. DNA of the CDR3: TGCGCCAGCAGTGCCGCCGGGGAGCTGTTTTTT. Encoded protein: CASSAAGELFF.

This clone showed up just once. V and J are TRBV5-1 and TRBJ2-3, with 8 bases fitting TRBD1. The CDR3 covers 14 residues. The trim removed 5 bases at V and 4 bases at J, leaving 6 bases unmatched. Looked up from germline, CDR1 is SGHRS and CDR2 is YFSETQ. The CDR3 spells CASSFVTGADTQYF. For the CDR3, the DNA is TGCGCCAGCAGTTTCGTGACAGGGGCAGATACGCAGTATTTT.

The genes are TRBV28 and TRBJ1-2, with D perhaps matching TRBD1 (5 bases). The germline V gene encodes CDR1 MDHEN and CDR2 SYDVKM. The length of the CDR3 is 16 residues. V was trimmed by 3 bases and J by 0 bases, leaving 14 bases between them. In nucleotides, the CDR3 is TGTGCCAGCAGTTTTAGGGGCAGGAATGCTAACTATGGCTACACCTTC. Amino acid sequence: CASSFRGRNANYGYTF.

The chain uses TRBV4-3 and TRBJ2-3, with TRBD2 matching over 13 bases. The germline V gene has CDR1 LGHNA and CDR2 YSLEER. The ends lost 1 base at V and 4 bases at J; junction bases unmatched: 8. The CDR3 has 18 amino acids. For the CDR3, the DNA is TGCGCCAGCAGCCAAGGAACTAGCGGGAGGGCCCCGCCAGATACGCAGTATTTT. It translates to CASSQGTSGRAPPDTQYF.

The CDR3 sequence is CASSLPNTGELFF. The CDR3, as DNA: TGTGCCAGCTCACTTCCAAACACCGGGGAGCTGTTTTTT. The J gene is TRBJ2-2, the V gene TRBV18; D remains ambiguous. V was clipped by 4 bases and J by 2 bases, with 5 bases between them. This CDR3 comprises 13 residues. CDR1 is KGHSH, CDR2 LQKENI, per germline.

The genes are TRBV7-9 and TRBJ1-4; 7 positions agree with TRBD1. This CDR3 region has 14 residues. Germline V lookup: CDR1 SEHNR, CDR2 FQNEAQ (reference sequence). Trimming at V came to 5 bases and at J to 8 bases, leaving 8 bases not matched to a gene. In DNA, the CDR3 is TGTGCCAGCAGCGAGGACAGGTCGGGGGAAAAACTGTTTTTT. This encodes CASSEDRSGEKLFF.

The chain joins TRBV6-6 to TRBJ1-1; D unclear. The V and J ends lost 10 bases and 1 base respectively, with 13 bases between them. CDR1 and CDR2 (germline): MNHNY, SVGAGI (reference sequence). The CDR3 spans 13 residues. This chain's CDR3 is CATTYRGNTEAFF. CDR3 nucleotides: TGTGCCACAACTTATCGGGGGAACACTGAAGCTTTCTTT.

V usage is TRBV4-2 and J usage is TRBJ2-2; TRBD2 matches 8 bases. The trim removed 2 bases at V and 1 base at J, leaving 3 bases unmatched. CDR3 length: 16 residues. Germline V gives CDR1 LGHNA, CDR2 YNFKEQ. The CDR3: CASSQFSGVNTGELFF. The CDR3 region has the DNA TGTGCCAGCAGCCAATTTAGCGGGGTGAACACCGGGGAGCTGTTTTTT.

The chain uses TRBV9 and TRBJ2-7, with TRBD1 as a possible D gene (5 bases). The CDR3 has 14 amino acids. Per the germline V gene, CDR1 is SGDLS and CDR2 is YYNGEE. V was shortened by 0 bases and J by 5 bases, with 12 bases between the two germline ends. CDR3 bases: TGTGCCAGCAGCGTAGAATGGGGCAGCAACGAGCAGTACTTC. Protein: CASSVEWGSNEQYF. The full variable domain, completed using reference TRBV9 and TRBJ2-7, is DSGVTQTPKHLITATGQRVTLRCSPRSGDLSVYWYQQSLDQGLQFLIQYYNGEERAKGNILERFSAQQFPDLHSELNLSSLELGDSALYFCASSVEWGSNEQYFGPGTRLTVT.

In its sample, this clone was seen once. V gene TRBV18 combines with J gene TRBJ1-2; 9 positions match TRBD1. The CDR3 extends over 17 amino acids. From germline, CDR1 is KGHSH and CDR2 LQKENI. J lost 3 bases, V lost 6 bases, and 14 bases had no gene match. Here the CDR3 reads CASSLTRTGDLYYGYTF. CDR3 DNA: TGTGCCAGCTCCCTCACCCGGACAGGGGATCTTTACTATGGCTACACCTTC.

The chain is built from TRBV28 and TRBJ2-3, with D possibly matching TRBD2 (7 bases). The CDR3 covers 15 residues. CDR1 and CDR2 (germline): MDHEN, SYDVKM. V lost 4 bases to trimming and J lost 0 bases, with 11 bases between them. The CDR3 sequence is CASSWTRGSTDTQYF. CDR3 DNA sequence: TGTGCCAGCAGTTGGACTAGGGGGAGCACAGATACGCAGTATTTT.